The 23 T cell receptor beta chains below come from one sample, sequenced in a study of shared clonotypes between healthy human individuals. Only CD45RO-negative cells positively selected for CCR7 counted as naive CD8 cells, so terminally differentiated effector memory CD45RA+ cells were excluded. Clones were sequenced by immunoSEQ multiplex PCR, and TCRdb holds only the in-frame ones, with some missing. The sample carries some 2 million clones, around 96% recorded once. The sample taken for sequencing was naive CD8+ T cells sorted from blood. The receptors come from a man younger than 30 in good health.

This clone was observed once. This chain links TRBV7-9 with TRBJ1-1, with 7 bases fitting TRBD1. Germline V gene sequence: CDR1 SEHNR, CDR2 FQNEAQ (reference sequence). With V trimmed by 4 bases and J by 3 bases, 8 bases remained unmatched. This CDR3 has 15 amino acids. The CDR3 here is CASSSSTGADTEAFF. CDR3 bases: TGTGCCAGCAGCTCCTCAACAGGGGCTGACACTGAAGCTTTCTTT.

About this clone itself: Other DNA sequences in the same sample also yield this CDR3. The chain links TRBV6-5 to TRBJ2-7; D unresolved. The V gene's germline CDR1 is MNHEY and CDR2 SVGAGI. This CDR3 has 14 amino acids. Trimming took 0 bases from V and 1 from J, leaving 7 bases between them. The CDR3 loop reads CASSYSGASYEQYF. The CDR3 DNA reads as TGTGCCAGCAGTTACTCGGGTGCGTCCTACGAGCAGTACTTC.

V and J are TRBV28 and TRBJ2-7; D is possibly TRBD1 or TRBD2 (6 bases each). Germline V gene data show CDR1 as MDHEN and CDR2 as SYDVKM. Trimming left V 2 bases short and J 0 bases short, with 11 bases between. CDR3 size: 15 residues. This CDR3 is CASSLRGEGSYEQYF. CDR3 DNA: TGTGCCAGCAGTTTAAGGGGGGAAGGCTCCTACGAGCAGTACTTC.

CDR3 nucleotides: TGTGCCAGCAGTTCCCCCGGGCAGGGTAGCGGCGAGCAGTACTTC. Translated: CASSSPGQGSGEQYF. The V call is TRBV28, the J call TRBJ2-7, with D possibly being TRBD2 (6 bases). This CDR3 is built from 15 residues. The V gene's germline CDR1 is MDHEN and CDR2 SYDVKM. V gave up 4 bases and J gave up 6 bases, with 19 bases separating them.

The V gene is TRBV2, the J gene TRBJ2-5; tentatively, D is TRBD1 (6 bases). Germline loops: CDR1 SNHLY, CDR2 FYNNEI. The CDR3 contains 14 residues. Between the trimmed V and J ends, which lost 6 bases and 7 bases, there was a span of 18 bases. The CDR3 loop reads CASSRTDSWSTQYF. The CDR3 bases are TGTGCCAGCAGCCGGACAGACTCGTGGTCGACCCAGTACTTC.

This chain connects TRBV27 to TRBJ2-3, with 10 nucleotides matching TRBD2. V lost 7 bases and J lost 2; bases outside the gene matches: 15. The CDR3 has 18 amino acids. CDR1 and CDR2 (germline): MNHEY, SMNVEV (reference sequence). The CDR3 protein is CASKWGLAGDSLTDTQYF. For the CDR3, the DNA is TGTGCCAGCAAATGGGGGCTAGCGGGGGACAGCCTCACAGATACGCAGTATTTT.

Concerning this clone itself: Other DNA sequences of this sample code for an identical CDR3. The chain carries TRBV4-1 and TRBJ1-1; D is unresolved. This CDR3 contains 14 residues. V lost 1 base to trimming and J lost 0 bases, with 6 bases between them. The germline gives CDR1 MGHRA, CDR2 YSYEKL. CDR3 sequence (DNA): TGCGCCAGCAGCCAAGGCAGATTGAACACTGAAGCTTTCTTT. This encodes CASSQGRLNTEAFF.

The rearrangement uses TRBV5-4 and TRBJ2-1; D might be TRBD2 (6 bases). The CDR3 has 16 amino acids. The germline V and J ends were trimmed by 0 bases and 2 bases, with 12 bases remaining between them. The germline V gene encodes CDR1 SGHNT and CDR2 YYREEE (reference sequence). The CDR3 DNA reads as TGTGCCAGCAGCTTGGTAGCGGACGGCACCTACAATGAGCAGTTCTTC. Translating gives CASSLVADGTYNEQFF.

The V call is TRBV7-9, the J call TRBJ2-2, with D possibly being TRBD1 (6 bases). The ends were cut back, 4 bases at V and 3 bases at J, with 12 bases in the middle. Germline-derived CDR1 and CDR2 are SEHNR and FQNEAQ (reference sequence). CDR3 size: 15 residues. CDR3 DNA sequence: TGTGCCAGCAGCTACAGGGAGTCGGACACCGGGGAGCTGTTTTTT. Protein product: CASSYRESDTGELFF.

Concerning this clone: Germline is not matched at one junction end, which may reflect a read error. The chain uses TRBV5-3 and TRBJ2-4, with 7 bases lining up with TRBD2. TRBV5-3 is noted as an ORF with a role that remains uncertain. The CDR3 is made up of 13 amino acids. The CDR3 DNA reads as TGTGCCAGAAGCCGCGAGGGGAAGGGTAGCGGGCGCTTC. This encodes CARSREGKGSGRF.

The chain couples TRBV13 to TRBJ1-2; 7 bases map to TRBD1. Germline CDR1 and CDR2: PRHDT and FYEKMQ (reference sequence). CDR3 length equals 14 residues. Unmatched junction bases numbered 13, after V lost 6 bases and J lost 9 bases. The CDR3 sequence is CASRTPGQESRYTF. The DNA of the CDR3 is TGTGCCAGCAGGACACCAGGACAGGAGAGTCGCTACACCTTC.

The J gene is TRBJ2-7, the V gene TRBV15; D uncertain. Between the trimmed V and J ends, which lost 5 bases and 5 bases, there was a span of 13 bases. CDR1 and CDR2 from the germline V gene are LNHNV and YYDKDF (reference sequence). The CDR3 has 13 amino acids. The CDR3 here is CATSGPVTDEQYF. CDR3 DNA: TGTGCCACCAGCGGACCCGTAACCGACGAGCAGTACTTC.

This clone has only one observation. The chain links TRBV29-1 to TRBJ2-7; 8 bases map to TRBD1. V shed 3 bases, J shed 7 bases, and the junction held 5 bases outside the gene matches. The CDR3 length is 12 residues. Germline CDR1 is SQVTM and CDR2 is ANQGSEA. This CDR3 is CSVDRGPGEQYF. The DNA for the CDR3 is TGCAGCGTTGACAGGGGGCCCGGAGAGCAGTACTTC.

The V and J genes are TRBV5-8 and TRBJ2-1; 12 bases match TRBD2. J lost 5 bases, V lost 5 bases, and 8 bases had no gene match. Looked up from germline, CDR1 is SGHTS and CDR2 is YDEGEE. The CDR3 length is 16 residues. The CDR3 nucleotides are TGTGCCAGCAGGCCGATGACTAGCGGGAGAGACAATGAGCAGTTCTTC. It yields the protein CASRPMTSGRDNEQFF.

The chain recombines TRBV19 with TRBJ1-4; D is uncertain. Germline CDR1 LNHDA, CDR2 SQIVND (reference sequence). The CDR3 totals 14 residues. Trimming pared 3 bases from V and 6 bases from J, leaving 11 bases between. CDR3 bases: TGTGCCAGTAGTATCTGGAGTAGGGATGAAAAACTGTTTTTT. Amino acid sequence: CASSIWSRDEKLFF.

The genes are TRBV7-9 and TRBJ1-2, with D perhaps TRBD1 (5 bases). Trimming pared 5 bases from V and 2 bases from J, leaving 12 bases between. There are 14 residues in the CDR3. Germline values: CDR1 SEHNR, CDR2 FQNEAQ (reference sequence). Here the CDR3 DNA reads TGTGCCAGCAGCCTCGGGGCATTAAACTATGGCTACACCTTC. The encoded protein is CASSLGALNYGYTF.

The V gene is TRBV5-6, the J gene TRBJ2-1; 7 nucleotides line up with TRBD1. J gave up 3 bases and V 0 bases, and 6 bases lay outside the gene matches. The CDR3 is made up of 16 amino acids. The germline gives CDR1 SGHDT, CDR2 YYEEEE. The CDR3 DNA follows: TGTGCCAGCAGCTTGGCCCTACAGGGGTTCTACAATGAGCAGTTCTTC. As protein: CASSLALQGFYNEQFF.

CDR3 amino acids: CASSYRVSYYGYTF. CDR3 nucleotide sequence: TGTGCCAGCAGTTACAGGGTTTCATACTATGGCTACACCTTC. The chain couples TRBV6-5 to TRBJ1-2; the D is unclear. Germline values: CDR1 MNHEY, CDR2 SVGAGI. V lost 2 bases and J 3 bases, leaving 10 bases between the germline ends. CDR3 length equals 14 residues.

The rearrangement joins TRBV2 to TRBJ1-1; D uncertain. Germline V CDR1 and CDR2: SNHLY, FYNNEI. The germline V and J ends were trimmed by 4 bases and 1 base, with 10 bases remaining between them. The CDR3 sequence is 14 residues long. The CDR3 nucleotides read TGTGCCAGCAGTGGGGTCACCCGGAACACTGAAGCTTTCTTT. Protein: CASSGVTRNTEAFF.

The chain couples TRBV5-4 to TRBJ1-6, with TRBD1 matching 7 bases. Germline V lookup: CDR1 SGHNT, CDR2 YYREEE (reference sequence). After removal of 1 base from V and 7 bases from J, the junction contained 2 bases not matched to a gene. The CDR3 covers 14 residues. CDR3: CASSLSGGNSPLHF. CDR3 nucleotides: TGTGCCAGCAGCTTGTCAGGGGGAAATTCACCCCTCCACTTT.

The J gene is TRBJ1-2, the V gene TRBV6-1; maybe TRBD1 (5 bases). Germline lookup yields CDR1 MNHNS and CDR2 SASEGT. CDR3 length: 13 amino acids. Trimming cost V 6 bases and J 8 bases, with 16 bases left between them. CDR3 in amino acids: CASRRWGDAGYTF. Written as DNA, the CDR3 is TGTGCCAGCAGACGATGGGGGGATGCCGGCTACACCTTC.

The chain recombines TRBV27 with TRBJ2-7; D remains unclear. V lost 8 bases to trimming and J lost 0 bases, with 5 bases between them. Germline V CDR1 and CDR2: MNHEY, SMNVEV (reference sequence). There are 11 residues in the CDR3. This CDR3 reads CASGVSYEQYF. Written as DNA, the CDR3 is TGTGCCAGCGGGGTCTCCTACGAGCAGTACTTC.

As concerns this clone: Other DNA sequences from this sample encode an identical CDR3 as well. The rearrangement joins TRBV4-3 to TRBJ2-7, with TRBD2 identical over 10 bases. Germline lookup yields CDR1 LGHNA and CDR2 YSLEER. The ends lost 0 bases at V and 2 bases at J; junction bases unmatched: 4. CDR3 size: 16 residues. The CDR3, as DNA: TGCGCCAGCAGCCAAGAAGGGCTAGCGGGAGCCTACGAGCAGTACTTC. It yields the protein CASSQEGLAGAYEQYF.